These 28 T cell receptor beta chains were sequenced from one sample in a study of cytomegalovirus exposure and HLA in healthy donors. The PCR made use of 60 Vbeta and 13 Jbeta primers. Here immunoSEQ multiplex PCR was the method, and the copy in TCRdb shows in-frame clones only, minus some. The sample shows 150,000 to 200,000 clones, roughly 80% of them seen only once. Sequences were obtained from PBMCs. The receptors stem from a male donor in good health and CMV-seronegative.

The chain carries TRBV28 and TRBJ1-2; TRBD1 matches 7 bases. V trimming: 4 bases; J trimming: 6 bases; junction bases outside the gene matches: 5. There are 13 residues in the CDR3. The germline V gene encodes CDR1 MDHEN and CDR2 SYDVKM. In nucleotides, the CDR3 is TGTGCCAGCAGTTCCGGACAGGTAGATGGCTACACCTTC. As protein: CASSSGQVDGYTF.

The chain carries TRBV5-6 and TRBJ2-3; D uncertain. CDR1 SGHDT and CDR2 YYEEEE come from the germline V gene. This CDR3 is built from 13 residues. V lost 2 bases and J 4 bases, leaving 8 bases between the germline ends. CDR3 bases: TGTGCCAGCAGCTTAGCAGAGGCAGATACGCAGTATTTT. Translated: CASSLAEADTQYF.

V usage is TRBV5-1 and J usage is TRBJ2-1; TRBD1 matches at 7 bases. CDR3 length: 15 residues. J gave up 7 bases and V 0 bases, and 7 bases lay outside the gene matches. Germline CDR1 reads SGHRS; CDR2 reads YFSETQ. The CDR3 protein is CASSLVGTVNNEQFF. CDR3 sequence (DNA): TGCGCCAGCAGCTTGGTTGGGACAGTCAATAATGAGCAGTTCTTC.

This clone turned up a few times. The chain links TRBV30 to TRBJ1-5, with D perhaps matching TRBD1 (5 bases). V was trimmed by 0 bases and J by 5 bases, leaving 8 bases between them. The CDR3 has 13 amino acids. Looked up from germline, CDR1 is GTSNPN and CDR2 is SVGIG (reference sequence). The DNA for the CDR3 is TGTGCCTGGAGTGTACAGGCTGATCAGCCCCAGCATTTT. It codes for CAWSVQADQPQHF.

The CDR3 here is CASSGGGSYGYTF. The CDR3 DNA reads TGTGCCAGCAGCGGGGGGGGTAGCTATGGCTACACCTTC. The V gene is TRBV9, the J gene TRBJ1-2; tentatively, D is TRBD1 (5 bases). Germline V gene data show CDR1 as SGDLS and CDR2 as YYNGEE. There are 13 residues in the CDR3. Trimming stripped 3 bases from V and 4 bases from J, with 10 bases between.

The genes are TRBV6-4 and TRBJ2-5; 14 bases agree with TRBD2. Germline CDR1 is MRHNA and CDR2 is SNTAGT. This CDR3 has 15 amino acids. With V trimmed by 6 bases and J by 4 bases, 4 bases remained unmatched. CDR3 protein: CASSVTSGRGETQYF. The CDR3 DNA follows: TGTGCCAGCAGCGTGACTAGCGGGAGGGGAGAGACCCAGTACTTC.

The V call is TRBV7-9, the J call TRBJ1-1, with 8 bases identical to TRBD1. The germline gives CDR1 SEHNR, CDR2 FQNEAQ (reference sequence). V trimming: 5 bases; J trimming: 7 bases; junction bases outside the gene matches: 3. CDR3 length equals 12 residues. The CDR3 DNA reads as TGTGCCAGCAGCGTAACAGGGGGTGAAGCTTTCTTT. It specifies CASSVTGGEAFF.

This clone was recorded a few times. The DNA of the CDR3 is TGTGCCAGCAGCTTAGGGGGGGGGAGGGTGACTGAAGCTTTCTTT. This translates into CASSLGGGRVTEAFF. The chain recombines TRBV11-2 with TRBJ1-1; D might be TRBD1 (5 bases). The CDR3 length is 15 residues. V lost 1 base, J lost 5 bases, and 14 bases lay in between. The germline gives CDR1 SGHAT, CDR2 FQNNGV.

This chain connects TRBV7-2 to TRBJ1-4, with D possibly TRBD1 on 5 matching bases. Deletions cut 2 bases from V and 5 bases from J, with 12 bases between. Germline-derived CDR1 and CDR2 are SGHTA and FQGNSA. The CDR3 is 15 residues long. CDR3 protein: CASSLNGGSNEKLFF. CDR3 bases: TGTGCCAGCAGCTTAAATGGGGGGAGCAATGAAAAACTGTTTTTT.

This chain uses TRBV29-1 with TRBJ2-3, with 8 nucleotides matching TRBD2. Germline loops: CDR1 SQVTM, CDR2 ANQGSEA. This CDR3 is 15 amino acids long. Trimming at V came to 3 bases and at J to 0 bases, leaving 5 bases not matched to a gene. CDR3 protein: CSVEAGGTSTDTQYF. The CDR3 DNA is TGCAGCGTTGAGGCGGGAGGAACTAGCACAGATACGCAGTATTTT.

The gene calls are TRBV18 and TRBJ1-2; 9 bases line up with TRBD1. The V gene end was trimmed by 0 bases and the J gene end by 9 bases; junction bases not matched to a gene: 17. There are 18 residues in the CDR3. Germline V CDR1 and CDR2: KGHSH, LQKENI. CDR3 coding DNA: TGTGCCAGCTCACCACCGGTACAGGGGGCTTCACTCAATCCGAGCTACACCTTC. It is translated as CASSPPVQGASLNPSYTF.

This chain links TRBV29-1 with TRBJ2-1; the D is unclear. Germline lookup yields CDR1 SQVTM and CDR2 ANQGSEA. CDR3 length equals 11 residues. Trimming took 4 bases from V and 5 from J, leaving 6 bases between them. The CDR3 nucleotides are TGCAGCGTTGGACTTAACAATGAGCAGTTCTTC. Its protein product is CSVGLNNEQFF.

Only one count was recorded for this clone. V and J are TRBV7-9 and TRBJ2-1, with TRBD1 matching 8 bases. Germline CDR1 SEHNR, CDR2 FQNEAQ (reference sequence). This CDR3 contains 15 residues. Trimming at V came to 4 bases and at J to 7 bases, leaving 9 bases not matched to a gene. The CDR3 DNA reads as TGTGCCAGCAGCTCCGGGACAGGTCGTCGGAATGAGCAGTTCTTC. It specifies CASSSGTGRRNEQFF.

The chain has TRBV4-3 and TRBJ2-1, with D possibly matching TRBD2 (6 bases). CDR3 length: 15 residues. Germline lookup yields CDR1 LGHNA and CDR2 YSLEER. V was cut by 5 bases and J by 6 bases, with 17 bases left in between. CDR3 nucleotide sequence: TGCGCCAGCAGCGAAAACCGGGACTCGTTCAATGAGCAGTTCTTC. It translates to CASSENRDSFNEQFF.

This clone has only a few counts. This rearrangement joins TRBV25-1 to TRBJ1-1; 9 positions match TRBD1. CDR3 size: 14 residues. The germline V gene encodes CDR1 MGHDK and CDR2 SYGVNS. The J segment lost 5 bases and the V segment lost 4 bases, leaving 5 bases of the junction unmatched. The CDR3 spells CASSGTGTGTEAFF. CDR3 nucleotide sequence: TGTGCCAGCAGTGGCACCGGGACAGGGACTGAAGCTTTCTTT.

The V and J genes are TRBV7-2 and TRBJ1-5, with unresolved D. Trimming removed 4 bases at V and 9 bases at J, with 13 bases between. CDR3 length: 13 residues. Germline CDR1 reads SGHTA; CDR2 reads FQGNSA. The CDR3 reads CASSSAGSAPQHF. Written as DNA, the CDR3 is TGTGCCAGCAGCTCGGCAGGCTCCGCGCCCCAGCATTTT.

In its sample, this clone was seen a few times. The chain employs TRBV15 and TRBJ2-2; possible D gene TRBD2, 6 bases. This CDR3 is 17 amino acids long. Germline assignment: CDR1 LNHNV and CDR2 YYDKDF (reference sequence). V lost 0 bases to trimming and J lost 4 bases, with 15 bases between them. The CDR3 sequence: CATSRDHGLRSTGELFF. CDR3 bases: TGTGCCACCAGCAGAGATCATGGACTACGAAGCACCGGGGAGCTGTTTTTT.

This clone was observed a handful of times. V usage is TRBV27 and J usage is TRBJ2-1; 13 positions agree with TRBD2. Germline assignment: CDR1 MNHEY and CDR2 SMNVEV (reference sequence). This CDR3 is 15 amino acids long. V lost 8 bases to trimming and J lost 7 bases; unmatched junction nucleotides: 8. CDR3 amino acids: CASAFTSGGANEQFF. CDR3 DNA sequence: TGTGCCAGCGCCTTCACTAGCGGGGGGGCGAATGAGCAGTTCTTC.

This chain joins TRBV7-2 and TRBJ2-5, with D uncertain. The assigned J gene may be wrong: the sequence end matches TRBJ2-7 better. Germline CDR1 is SGHTA and CDR2 is FQGNSA. This CDR3 has 12 residues. The DNA for the CDR3 is TGTGCCAGCAGCTTACTTACCTACGAGCAGTACTTC. This codes for CASSLLTYEQYF.

The CDR3 reads CASSPRTGASNTEAFF. The CDR3 DNA reads TGTGCCAGTAGTCCTCGGACAGGGGCGAGCAACACTGAAGCTTTCTTT. The rearrangement joins TRBV19 to TRBJ1-1; 9 bases are shared with TRBD1. Unmatched junction bases numbered 9, after V lost 5 bases and J lost 2 bases. The germline gives CDR1 LNHDA, CDR2 SQIVND (reference sequence). The CDR3 loop spans 16 amino acids.

This clone was observed once. CDR3 DNA: TGCGCCAGCAGCCCGGGCCCTAGCGGGGGGACCTACGAGCAGTACTTC. Encoded protein: CASSPGPSGGTYEQYF. V usage is TRBV5-1 and J usage is TRBJ2-7; TRBD2 matches 11 bases. The germline CDR1 and CDR2 sequences are SGHRS and YFSETQ. Trimming cost V 4 bases and J 2 bases; bases outside gene matches: 8. The CDR3 extends over 16 amino acids.

The CDR3 DNA reads as TGTGCCATCAATGCGGGGGATTATGGCTACACCTTC. This gives the protein CAINAGDYGYTF. The genes are TRBV10-3 and TRBJ1-2, with D possibly TRBD1 on 5 matching bases. The germline gives CDR1 ENHRY, CDR2 SYGVKD. The CDR3 loop spans 12 amino acids. Trimming shortened V by 7 bases and J by 5 bases, and 11 bases separated the two germline ends.

This clone was seen more than once but under ten times. This sequence joins TRBV28 and TRBJ2-6; TRBD2 matches at 8 bases. Germline CDR1 reads MDHEN; CDR2 reads SYDVKM. After removal of 6 bases from V and 1 base from J, the junction contained 5 bases not matched to a gene. This CDR3 contains 16 residues. The CDR3 DNA sequence: TGTGCCAGCAGAAAGACGGGGGGGTCTGGGGCCAACGTCCTGACTTTC. Residues: CASRKTGGSGANVLTF.

This chain joins TRBV14 and TRBJ2-7; perhaps TRBD2 as D (5 bases). The CDR3 contains 13 residues. V lost 1 base to trimming and J lost 7 bases, with 11 bases between them. From germline, CDR1 is SGHDN and CDR2 FVKESK. This CDR3 reads CASSQVPEGEQYF. The CDR3 DNA sequence: TGTGCCAGCAGCCAAGTGCCCGAGGGAGAGCAGTACTTC.

The rearrangement uses TRBV27 and TRBJ2-3, with D hard to call. V dropped 6 bases and J dropped 2 bases, with 6 bases sitting between them. Germline lookup yields CDR1 MNHEY and CDR2 SMNVEV (reference sequence). The CDR3 contains 12 residues. The CDR3 bases are TGTGCCAGCAGCTTCTCCACAGATACGCAGTATTTT. Residues: CASSFSTDTQYF.

The V gene is TRBV12-5, the J gene TRBJ1-2; 7 bases align to TRBD1. The V gene's germline CDR1 is LGHNT and CDR2 FRNRAP. The CDR3 consists of 14 residues. The trim removed 3 bases at V and 5 bases at J, leaving 6 bases unmatched. DNA for the CDR3: TGTGCTAGTGGTTTAAGAGACAGGGTATATGGCTACACCTTC. Translation: CASGLRDRVYGYTF.

V gene TRBV29-1 combines with J gene TRBJ2-3, with 9 bases aligning to TRBD1. The CDR3 runs 13 residues. Germline trimming cut 4 bases from V and 6 bases from J; bases unmatched to any gene: 5. CDR1 and CDR2 from the germline V gene are SQVTM and ANQGSEA. CDR3 amino acids: CSVGTGAQDTQYF. CDR3 DNA: TGCAGCGTTGGGACAGGGGCACAGGATACGCAGTATTTT.

The V call is TRBV9, the J call TRBJ2-2; 8 nucleotides agree with TRBD2. The CDR3 is made up of 16 amino acids. V shed 4 bases and J 8 bases; nucleotides not matched to a gene: 13. The germline CDR1 and CDR2 sequences are SGDLS and YYNGEE. CDR3 nucleotides: TGTGCCAGCAGCCCCCAAGCGGGAGCCCGTCGGGGGGAGCTGTTTTTT. As protein: CASSPQAGARRGELFF. The full variable domain, in which reference TRBV9 and TRBJ2-2 provide the parts outside the CDR3, is DSGVTQTPKHLITATGQRVTLRCSPRSGDLSVYWYQQSLDQGLQFLIQYYNGEERAKGNILERFSAQQFPDLHSELNLSSLELGDSALYFCASSPQAGARRGELFFGEGSRLTVL.